The entry that follows covers one T cell receptor beta chain sequence. Its antigen is unknown. The sample originates from a study of cytotoxic CD8 clonotypes in ibrutinib-treated CLL. Study summary: The study included 11 relapsed/refractory and 15 treatment-naive patients; about 18 had IGHV unmutated disease.

Notes on the study in general: The study found clonality rose at ibrutinib response, then fell toward baseline at progression.

This CDR3 region has 12 residues. V gave up 3 bases and J gave up 7 bases, with 7 bases separating them. Germline loops: CDR1 LNHDA, CDR2 SQIVND (reference sequence). The method was immunoSEQ multiplex PCR; TCRdb's version includes in-frame clones alone and lacks a portion of them. Here the sample spans roughly 110,000 clones, about 53% being singletons. This sequence was found in a human donor with chronic lymphocytic leukemia. The sequencing used PBMCs, collected after 24 months of ibrutinib treatment. The V call is TRBV19, the J call TRBJ2-1; D may correspond to TRBD1 or TRBD2 (5 bases each). The DNA of the CDR3 is TGTGCCAGTAGTATCGGGGCGAATGAGCAGTTCTTC. It specifies CASSIGANEQFF.